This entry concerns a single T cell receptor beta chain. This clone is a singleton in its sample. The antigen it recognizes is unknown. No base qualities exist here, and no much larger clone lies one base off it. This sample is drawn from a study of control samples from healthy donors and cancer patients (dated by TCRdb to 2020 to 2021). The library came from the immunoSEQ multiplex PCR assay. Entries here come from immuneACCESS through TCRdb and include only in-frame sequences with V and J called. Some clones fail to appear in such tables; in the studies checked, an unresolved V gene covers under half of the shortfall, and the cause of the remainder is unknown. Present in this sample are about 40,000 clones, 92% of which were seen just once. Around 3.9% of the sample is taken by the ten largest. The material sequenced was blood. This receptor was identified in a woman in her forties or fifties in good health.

At the DNA level, the sequence is TGTGCCAGCAGCCGAGACGGTGGCTCCGGGGAGCTGTTTTTT. Translated, this is CASSRDGGSGELFF. Rearrangement joined TRBV9 to TRBJ2-2, with the D gene not confidently named. The germline V gene encodes CDR1 SGDLS and CDR2 YYNGEE. CDR3 length: 14 amino acids, cysteine to phenylalanine. Only the CDR3 portion is preserved as DNA: 42 bases, with reading frame beginning at the first base. The junction shows trimming of 4 bases on V and 6 bases on J, plus 13 bases between the germline ends.